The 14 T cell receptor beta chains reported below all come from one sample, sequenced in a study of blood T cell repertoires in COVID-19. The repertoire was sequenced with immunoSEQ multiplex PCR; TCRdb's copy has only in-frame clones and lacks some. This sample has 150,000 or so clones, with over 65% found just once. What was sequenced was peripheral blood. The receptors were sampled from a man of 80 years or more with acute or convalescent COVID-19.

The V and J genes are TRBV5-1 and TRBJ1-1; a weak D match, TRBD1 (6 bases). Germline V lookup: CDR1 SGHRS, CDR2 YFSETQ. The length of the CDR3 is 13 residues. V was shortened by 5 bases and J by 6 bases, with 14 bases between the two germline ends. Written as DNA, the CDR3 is TGCGCCAGCAGTCGAGGGGGTGAGCCTGAAGCTTTCTTT. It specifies CASSRGGEPEAFF.

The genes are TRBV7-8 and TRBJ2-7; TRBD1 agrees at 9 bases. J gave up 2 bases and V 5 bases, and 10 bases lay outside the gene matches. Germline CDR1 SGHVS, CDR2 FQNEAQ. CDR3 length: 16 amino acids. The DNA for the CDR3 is TGTGCCAGCAGCCAAGGGGACAGGGTCGCGACCTACGAGCAGTACTTC. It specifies CASSQGDRVATYEQYF.

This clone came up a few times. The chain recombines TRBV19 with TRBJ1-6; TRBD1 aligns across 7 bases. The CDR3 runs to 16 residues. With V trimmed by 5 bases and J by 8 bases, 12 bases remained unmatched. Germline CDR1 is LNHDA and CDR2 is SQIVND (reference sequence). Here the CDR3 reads CASSQQLTGLYSPLHF. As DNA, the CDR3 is TGTGCCAGTAGTCAGCAACTGACAGGGTTGTATTCACCCCTCCACTTT.

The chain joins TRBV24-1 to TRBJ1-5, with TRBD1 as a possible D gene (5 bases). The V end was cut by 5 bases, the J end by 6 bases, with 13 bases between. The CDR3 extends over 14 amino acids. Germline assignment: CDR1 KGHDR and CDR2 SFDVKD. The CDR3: CATSGHLGGQPQHF. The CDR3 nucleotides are TGTGCCACCAGTGGCCATCTCGGGGGTCAGCCCCAGCATTTT.

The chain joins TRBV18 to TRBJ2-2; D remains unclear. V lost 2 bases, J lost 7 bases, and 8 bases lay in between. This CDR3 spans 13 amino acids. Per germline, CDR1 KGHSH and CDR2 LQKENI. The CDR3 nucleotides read TGTGCCAGCTCACCATTTCAGGACGGGGAGCTGTTTTTT. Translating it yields CASSPFQDGELFF.

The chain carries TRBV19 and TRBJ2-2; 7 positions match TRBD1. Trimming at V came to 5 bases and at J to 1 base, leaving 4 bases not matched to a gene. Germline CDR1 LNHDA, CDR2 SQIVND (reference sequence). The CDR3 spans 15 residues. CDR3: CASSPGTVNTGELFF. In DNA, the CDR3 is TGTGCCAGTAGTCCTGGGACAGTGAACACCGGGGAGCTGTTTTTT.

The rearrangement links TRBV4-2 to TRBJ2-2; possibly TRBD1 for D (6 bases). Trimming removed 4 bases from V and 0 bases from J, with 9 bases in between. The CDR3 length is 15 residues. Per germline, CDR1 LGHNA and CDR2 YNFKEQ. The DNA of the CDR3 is TGTGCCAGCAGCCGAGGGGGTGCGAACACCGGGGAGCTGTTTTTT. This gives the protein CASSRGGANTGELFF.

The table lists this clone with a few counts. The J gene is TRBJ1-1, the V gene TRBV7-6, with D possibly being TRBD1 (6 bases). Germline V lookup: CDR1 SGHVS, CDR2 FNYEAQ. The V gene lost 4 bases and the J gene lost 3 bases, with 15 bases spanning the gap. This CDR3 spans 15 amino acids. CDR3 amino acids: CASSSAGAFDTEAFF. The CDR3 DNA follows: TGTGCCAGCAGCTCGGCGGGGGCCTTTGACACTGAAGCTTTCTTT.

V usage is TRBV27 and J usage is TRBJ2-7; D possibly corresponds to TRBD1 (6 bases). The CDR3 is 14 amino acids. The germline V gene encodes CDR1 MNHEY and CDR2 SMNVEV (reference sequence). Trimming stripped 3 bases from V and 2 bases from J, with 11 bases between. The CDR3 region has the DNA TGTGCCAGCAGTTTCGGACAGCCAACCTACGAGCAGTACTTC. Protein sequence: CASSFGQPTYEQYF.

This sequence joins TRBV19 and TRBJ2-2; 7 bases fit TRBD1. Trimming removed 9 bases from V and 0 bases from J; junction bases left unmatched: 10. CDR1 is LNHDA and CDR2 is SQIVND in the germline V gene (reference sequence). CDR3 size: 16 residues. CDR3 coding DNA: TGTGCCAGCAGAACGAGACAGGGAGCGAACACCGGGGAGCTGTTTTTT. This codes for CASRTRQGANTGELFF.

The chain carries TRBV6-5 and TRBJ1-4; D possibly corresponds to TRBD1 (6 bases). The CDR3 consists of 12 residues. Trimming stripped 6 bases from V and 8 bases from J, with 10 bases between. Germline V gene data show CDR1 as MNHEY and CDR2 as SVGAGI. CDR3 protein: CASRSGTEKLFF. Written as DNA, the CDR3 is TGTGCCAGCAGATCCGGGACAGAAAAACTGTTTTTT.

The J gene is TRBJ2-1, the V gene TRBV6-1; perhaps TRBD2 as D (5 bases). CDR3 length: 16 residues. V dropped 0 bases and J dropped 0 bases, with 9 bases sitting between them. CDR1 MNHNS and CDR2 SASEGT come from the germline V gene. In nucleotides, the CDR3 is TGTGCCAGCAGTGAAGCGCCCAGCGGCTCCTACAATGAGCAGTTCTTC. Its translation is CASSEAPSGSYNEQFF.

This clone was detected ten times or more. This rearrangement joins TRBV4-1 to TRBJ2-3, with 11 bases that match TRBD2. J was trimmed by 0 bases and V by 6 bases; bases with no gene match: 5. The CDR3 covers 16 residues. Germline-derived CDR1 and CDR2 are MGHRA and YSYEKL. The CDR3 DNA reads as TGCGCCAGCAGGGAACTAGCGGGGGCCAGCACAGATACGCAGTATTTT. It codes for CASRELAGASTDTQYF.

CDR3 nucleotides: TGCGCCAGCAGCGTCGGGAGGGATTCACCCCTCCACTTT. Translating gives CASSVGRDSPLHF. The chain links TRBV5-1 to TRBJ1-6; unclear D gene. Looked up from germline, CDR1 is SGHRS and CDR2 is YFSETQ. CDR3 length: 13 amino acids. The V end lost 4 bases, the J end lost 8 bases, and 10 bases lay between the germline ends.